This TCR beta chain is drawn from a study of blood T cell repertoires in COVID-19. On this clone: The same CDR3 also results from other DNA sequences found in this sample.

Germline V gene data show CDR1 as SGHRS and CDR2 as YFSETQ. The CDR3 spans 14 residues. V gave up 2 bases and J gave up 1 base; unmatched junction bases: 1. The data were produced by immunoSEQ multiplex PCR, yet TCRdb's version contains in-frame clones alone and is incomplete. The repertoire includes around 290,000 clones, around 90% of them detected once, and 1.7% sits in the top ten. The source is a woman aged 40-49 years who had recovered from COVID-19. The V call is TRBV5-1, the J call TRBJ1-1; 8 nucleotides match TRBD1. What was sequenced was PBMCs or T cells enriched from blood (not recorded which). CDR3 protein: CASSLGTGNTEAFF. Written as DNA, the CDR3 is TGCGCCAGCAGCTTAGGGACAGGGAACACTGAAGCTTTCTTT.